What follows describes a single TCR beta chain. Libraries were prepared by immunoSEQ multiplex PCR; TCRdb keeps only in-frame clonotypes and omits some of them. Here the sample spans under 550,000 clones, 95% to 97% being singletons. Per germline, CDR1 WSHSY and CDR2 SAAADI. This CDR3 is 14 amino acids long. The germline V and J ends were trimmed by 4 bases and 5 bases, with 14 bases remaining between them. The data were taken from a study of shared clonotypes between healthy human individuals. The sequence was obtained from a woman younger than 45 in good health. The chain links TRBV10-2 to TRBJ1-2, with TRBD1 as a possible D gene (5 bases). Sequencing was carried out using naive CD4+ T cells sorted from blood. The subset is: CD45RA+ positively selected. In DNA, the CDR3 is TGCGCCAGCAGTGGAACCGGGACGGGTTATGGCTACACCTTC. It encodes CASSGTGTGYGYTF.